This entry lists 30 T cell receptor beta chains sequenced from one sample in a study of blood T cell repertoires in COVID-19. The method was immunoSEQ multiplex PCR; TCRdb's version includes in-frame clones alone and lacks a portion of them. The sample carries about 390,000 clones, around 87% recorded once. The material sequenced was peripheral blood. All receptors derive from a woman in her sixties or seventies with COVID-19, enrolled during active disease.

The chain carries TRBV5-1 and TRBJ2-1, with D maybe TRBD2 (6 bases). CDR1 SGHRS and CDR2 YFSETQ come from the germline V gene. V was clipped by 2 bases and J by 8 bases, with 11 bases between them. The CDR3 length is 13 residues. CDR3 DNA sequence: TGCGCCAGCAGCTTCCGACTAGGCGATGAGCAGTTCTTC. Translation gives CASSFRLGDEQFF. The full variable domain, in which reference TRBV5-1 and TRBJ2-1 provide the parts outside the CDR3, is KAGVTQTPRYLIKTRGQQVTLSCSPISGHRSVSWYQQTPGQGLQFLFEYFSETQRNKGNFPGRFSGRQFSNSRSEMNVSTLELGDSALYLCASSFRLGDEQFFGPGTRLTVL.

The chain is built from TRBV2 and TRBJ1-1; TRBD1 aligns across 10 bases. The CDR3 has 15 residues. Germline-derived CDR1 and CDR2 are SNHLY and FYNNEI. Unmatched junction bases numbered 6, after V lost 3 bases and J lost 5 bases. CDR3 sequence: CASSDPGQGRTEAFF. The CDR3, as DNA: TGTGCCAGCAGTGACCCGGGACAGGGGAGGACTGAAGCTTTCTTT.

The V call is TRBV7-2, the J call TRBJ1-5; possibly TRBD1 for D (5 bases). This CDR3 has 12 residues. The germline CDR1 and CDR2 sequences are SGHTA and FQGNSA. Trimming cost V 9 bases and J 4 bases, with 10 bases left between them. CDR3 sequence (DNA): TGTGCCAGTGCAGGGCCAAATCAGCCCCAGCATTTT. This encodes CASAGPNQPQHF.

This CDR3 reads CASGAGGVGNTIYF. CDR3 bases: TGTGCCAGTGGGGCGGGGGGCGTTGGAAACACCATATATTTT. The chain carries TRBV2 and TRBJ1-3; tentative D call: TRBD1 (6 bases). The CDR3 is made up of 14 amino acids. Per germline, CDR1 SNHLY and CDR2 FYNNEI. V lost 9 bases and J 3 bases, leaving 15 bases between the germline ends.

The chain joins TRBV5-1 to TRBJ2-3; 7 positions agree with TRBD2. There are 14 residues in the CDR3. The V gene's germline CDR1 is SGHRS and CDR2 YFSETQ. V trimming: 4 bases; J trimming: 5 bases; junction bases outside the gene matches: 7. CDR3: CASSKGGAQDTQYF. The CDR3 DNA reads as TGCGCCAGCAGCAAGGGAGGGGCCCAAGATACGCAGTATTTT.

The genes are TRBV7-9 and TRBJ2-3, with D perhaps TRBD1 (5 bases). The CDR3 contains 15 residues. The V gene lost 0 bases and the J gene lost 3 bases, with 10 bases spanning the gap. Germline CDR1 SEHNR, CDR2 FQNEAQ (reference sequence). For the CDR3, the DNA is TGTGCCAGCAGCTTAGCTCAGGGTACGACAGATACGCAGTATTTT. Translated: CASSLAQGTTDTQYF.

This clone was counted between two and nine times. The gene calls are TRBV19 and TRBJ1-1; 11 positions match TRBD1. V shed 5 bases, J shed 6 bases, and the junction held 5 bases outside the gene matches. CDR3 length: 14 residues. CDR1 LNHDA and CDR2 SQIVND come from the germline V gene (reference sequence). CDR3 coding DNA: TGTGCCAGTAGTGCGGACAGGGGGCGGTCTGAAGCTTTCTTT. Translating gives CASSADRGRSEAFF. The variable domain in full, with the rest retrieved from reference TRBV19 and TRBJ1-1, is DGGITQSPKYLFRKEGQNVTLSCEQNLNHDAMYWYRQDPGQGLRLIYYSQIVNDFQKGDIAEGYSVSREKKESFPLTVTSAQKNPTAFYLCASSADRGRSEAFFGQGTRLTVV.

The V call is TRBV7-3, the J call TRBJ1-1; weak D call: TRBD1 (5 bases). CDR1 is SGHTA, CDR2 FQGTGA, per germline. There are 13 residues in the CDR3. Trimming cost V 2 bases and J 6 bases, with 10 bases left between them. The CDR3 sequence is CASSLGGASEAFF. CDR3 bases: TGTGCCAGCAGCTTAGGAGGGGCCTCTGAAGCTTTCTTT.

The chain employs TRBV2 and TRBJ2-7; 7 nucleotides line up with TRBD2. Germline CDR1 is SNHLY and CDR2 is FYNNEI. V gave up 4 bases and J gave up 4 bases; unmatched junction bases: 4. This CDR3 comprises 13 residues. CDR3 in amino acids: CASSGLLAYEQYF. Written as DNA, the CDR3 is TGTGCCAGCAGTGGGTTACTAGCGTACGAGCAGTACTTC.

V gene TRBV9 combines with J gene TRBJ2-6; 10 bases agree with TRBD1. This CDR3 region has 18 residues. Per the germline V gene, CDR1 is SGDLS and CDR2 is YYNGEE. With 3 bases clipped from V and 3 bases from J, the junction kept 9 bases outside the gene matches. In DNA, the CDR3 is TGTGCCAGCAGCGCTTCACTCGGGACAGGGGTTGGGGCCAACGTCCTGACTTTC. As protein: CASSASLGTGVGANVLTF.

The count of this clone is one. The chain uses TRBV7-9 and TRBJ2-5; D unclear. V lost 6 bases and J lost 3, with 8 bases in between. This CDR3 region has 12 residues. Germline lookup yields CDR1 SEHNR and CDR2 FQNEAQ (reference sequence). Written as DNA, the CDR3 is TGTGCCAGCAGAATAGACAAAGAGACCCAGTACTTC. It specifies CASRIDKETQYF.

This chain joins TRBV27 and TRBJ2-2; 9 positions agree with TRBD2. Looked up from germline, CDR1 is MNHEY and CDR2 is SMNVEV (reference sequence). J gave up 2 bases and V 2 bases, and 6 bases lay outside the gene matches. The CDR3 is made up of 17 amino acids. The CDR3 protein is CASSLKAGGANTGELFF. The CDR3 DNA is TGTGCCAGCAGTTTAAAGGCGGGGGGGGCTAACACCGGGGAGCTGTTTTTT.

The genes are TRBV7-3 and TRBJ2-7; 9 nucleotides align to TRBD1. The CDR3 covers 15 residues. The ends lost 1 base at V and 6 bases at J; junction bases unmatched: 7. CDR1 and CDR2 from the germline V gene are SGHTA and FQGTGA. The CDR3 here is CASSLSGTGLGEQYF. The CDR3 DNA reads TGTGCCAGCAGCTTAAGTGGGACAGGGCTCGGCGAGCAGTACTTC.

J is TRBJ1-5 and V is TRBV10-2; 11 nucleotides align to TRBD1. CDR3 length equals 16 residues. With 5 bases clipped from V and 4 bases from J, the junction kept 7 bases outside the gene matches. In germline, CDR1 is WSHSY, CDR2 SAAADI. The CDR3 region is CASSLTDRGQNQPQHF. The DNA of the CDR3 is TGCGCCAGCAGTCTTACGGACAGGGGGCAAAATCAGCCCCAGCATTTT.

This rearrangement joins TRBV7-8 to TRBJ2-7; possible D gene TRBD1, 6 bases. Germline lookup yields CDR1 SGHVS and CDR2 FQNEAQ. The ends were cut back, 5 bases at V and 6 bases at J, with 11 bases in the middle. CDR3 length equals 12 residues. The CDR3 DNA reads as TGTGCCAGCAGCACACACAGGGCCGAGCAGTACTTC. Amino acids: CASSTHRAEQYF. Variable domain in full (rest from reference TRBV7-8 and TRBJ2-7): GAGVSQSPRYKVAKRGQDVALRCDPISGHVSLFWYQQALGQGPEFLTYFQNEAQLDKSGLPSDRFFAERPEGSVSTLKIQRTQQEDSAVYLCASSTHRAEQYFGPGTRLTVT.

This chain connects TRBV10-3 to TRBJ2-2; 10 bases align to TRBD1. The germline V gene has CDR1 ENHRY and CDR2 SYGVKD. The trim removed 6 bases at V and 5 bases at J, leaving 15 bases unmatched. The CDR3 covers 18 residues. The CDR3 region has the DNA TGTGCCATCAGCGGTCGGCGTCCGGGGACAGGGGAGACCGGGGAGCTGTTTTTT. Protein: CAISGRRPGTGETGELFF.

J is TRBJ2-7 and V is TRBV2; D may be TRBD1 (6 bases). Germline V gives CDR1 SNHLY, CDR2 FYNNEI. V was shortened by 10 bases and J by 2 bases, with 12 bases between the two germline ends. The CDR3 contains 12 residues. The DNA of the CDR3 is TGTGCCACCGGGACACGAACCTACGAGCAGTACTTC. It codes for CATGTRTYEQYF.

V usage is TRBV3-1 (or the pseudogene TRBV3-2) and J usage is TRBJ2-5; 8 bases are shared with TRBD1. CDR1 is LGHDT and CDR2 is YNNKEL in the germline V gene (reference sequence). The CDR3 sequence is 16 residues long. Trimming took 5 bases from V and 4 from J; bases not matched to a gene: 12. CDR3 DNA sequence: TGTGCCAGCAGCTTGCGGACAGGACAGGGTGGAGAGACCCAGTACTTC. Translated: CASSLRTGQGGETQYF.

On this clone: Other DNA sequences in the sample encode the same CDR3. The chain links TRBV18 to TRBJ2-5; possibly TRBD2 for D (5 bases). This CDR3 comprises 13 residues. Germline V gene lookup returns CDR1 KGHSH and CDR2 LQKENI. V lost 6 bases and J lost 4, with 12 bases in between. The CDR3 sequence: CASSLGVGETQYF. CDR3 coding DNA: TGTGCCAGCTCCTTGGGAGTAGGAGAGACCCAGTACTTC.

The chain combines TRBV2 with TRBJ2-3; 8 bases line up with TRBD2. Trimming removed 6 bases from V and 4 bases from J; junction bases left unmatched: 9. The germline CDR1 and CDR2 sequences are SNHLY and FYNNEI. This CDR3 region has 15 residues. This CDR3 is CASRISGANPDTQYF. The CDR3 DNA follows: TGTGCCAGCAGGATTAGCGGGGCGAATCCAGATACGCAGTATTTT.

V is TRBV7-9 and J is TRBJ1-6, with D unclear. The CDR3 sequence is 16 residues long. The V gene lost 0 bases and the J gene lost 16 bases, with 22 bases spanning the gap. From germline, CDR1 is SEHNR and CDR2 FQNEAQ (reference sequence). In DNA, the CDR3 is TGTGCCAGCAGCTTAGCCCAGGAGCCAAGAACGGGAAAACTCCACTTT. It is translated as CASSLAQEPRTGKLHF.

The chain uses TRBV20-1 and TRBJ2-7; tentative D call: TRBD1 (5 bases). Germline V CDR1 and CDR2: DFQATT, SNEGSKA (reference sequence). The CDR3 runs to 10 residues. V lost 4 bases to trimming and J lost 7 bases, with 8 bases between them. CDR3 residues: CSATGKEQYF. CDR3 DNA: TGCAGTGCTACAGGGAAAGAGCAGTACTTC.

This chain connects TRBV11-3 to TRBJ2-7; 10 bases agree with TRBD1. Germline V gene lookup returns CDR1 SGHNT and CDR2 YENEEA. The J segment lost 2 bases and the V segment lost 6 bases, leaving 7 bases of the junction unmatched. CDR3 length: 15 residues. CDR3 loop: CASSEAGTGAYEQYF. The CDR3, as DNA: TGTGCCAGCAGTGAGGCGGGGACAGGGGCCTACGAGCAGTACTTC.

V is TRBV11-3 and J is TRBJ2-1, with 12 bases matching TRBD2. The germline CDR1 and CDR2 sequences are SGHNT and YENEEA. There are 14 residues in the CDR3. With 3 bases clipped from V and 10 bases from J, the junction kept 4 bases outside the gene matches. Here the CDR3 DNA reads TGTGCCAGCAGCTTTCTAGCGGGGGGGGGAGAGCAGTTCTTC. Amino acids: CASSFLAGGGEQFF.

The chain carries TRBV3-1 (or the pseudogene TRBV3-2) and TRBJ2-5; 12 bases match TRBD2. CDR3 size: 16 residues. The germline V gene has CDR1 LGHDT and CDR2 YNNKEL (reference sequence). Germline trimming cut 4 bases from V and 5 bases from J; bases unmatched to any gene: 8. CDR3 protein: CASSPLAGGPGETQYF. The CDR3 coding sequence is TGTGCCAGCAGCCCTCTAGCGGGGGGGCCGGGGGAGACCCAGTACTTC.

V usage is TRBV7-3 and J usage is TRBJ1-6; D might be TRBD1 (5 bases). V lost 4 bases and J 12 bases, leaving 13 bases between the germline ends. The CDR3 is 13 residues long. In germline, CDR1 is SGHTA, CDR2 FQGTGA. CDR3 coding DNA: TGTGCCAGCAGCTCAATCAGGGATGGACCCCTCCACTTT. The encoded protein is CASSSIRDGPLHF.

The chain links TRBV10-2 to TRBJ2-5; D is perhaps TRBD1 (6 bases). CDR3 length: 14 amino acids. Per the germline V gene, CDR1 is WSHSY and CDR2 is SAAADI. V was clipped by 3 bases and J by 5 bases, with 13 bases between them. The CDR3 sequence is CASSDLNQGETQYF. The CDR3 DNA reads TGCGCCAGCAGTGACCTCAACCAGGGGGAGACCCAGTACTTC.

The gene calls are TRBV5-1 and TRBJ1-3; TRBD1 aligns across 8 bases. The germline V gene encodes CDR1 SGHRS and CDR2 YFSETQ. After removal of 0 bases from V and 2 bases from J, the junction contained 10 bases not matched to a gene. There are 18 residues in the CDR3. Here the CDR3 DNA reads TGCGCCAGCAGCTTGGACCCCGGACAGGGAGGGACTGGAAACACCATATATTTT. Amino acid sequence: CASSLDPGQGGTGNTIYF.

The CDR3 region is CASSYLRQGPNEKLFF. The DNA for the CDR3 is TGTGCCAGCAGTTACTTGCGACAGGGCCCTAATGAAAAACTGTTTTTT. The V and J genes are TRBV6-5 and TRBJ1-4; TRBD1 matches 7 bases. Looked up from germline, CDR1 is MNHEY and CDR2 is SVGAGI. The V gene end was trimmed by 1 base and the J gene end by 3 bases; junction bases not matched to a gene: 5. The CDR3 contains 16 residues.

This chain uses TRBV6-6 with TRBJ1-1; D is perhaps TRBD1 (5 bases). V was shortened by 8 bases and J by 0 bases, with 13 bases between the two germline ends. The germline V gene has CDR1 MNHNY and CDR2 SVGAGI (reference sequence). This CDR3 spans 14 amino acids. The CDR3 DNA sequence: TGTGCCAGCGACTGGGGGGAACTGAACACTGAAGCTTTCTTT. This gives the protein CASDWGELNTEAFF.